This TCR beta chain was captured in a study of CD4 and CD8 cells across lung adenocarcinoma regions. The CDR3 covers 16 residues. Looked up from germline, CDR1 is MNHEY and CDR2 is SVGAGI. V lost 6 bases and J lost 3; bases outside the gene matches: 11. Samples came from patients with localized non-small cell lung adenocarcinoma. This clonotype is medium-sized by share. TCRdb redid the calling of the PCR reads with MiXCR, one entry per CDR3 protein. Of 16,000 or so distinct CDR3 sequences listed, 55% were seen once; the top ten hold 32%. This rearrangement joins TRBV6-5 to TRBJ1-3; 7 nucleotides agree with TRBD1. The receptor comes from a female donor with lung adenocarcinoma. The CD4 and CD8 labels of this study may be unreliable. Sequencing was performed on CD8+ T cells from the center of a lung tumor. CDR3 sequence (DNA): TGTGCCAGCAGCCCTGTACAGGGGCTCGGTGGAAACACCATATATTTT. Protein product: CASSPVQGLGGNTIYF.